This section outlines one TCR beta chain sequence together with its context. RNA in amounts of about 0.5 to 1 ug was reverse transcribed with random hexamers. TCR beta CDR3 was amplified by immunoSEQ multiplex PCR. This amplification extended across 54 Vbeta and 13 Jbeta segments. MiXCR, run by TCRdb on the immunoSEQ multiplex PCR reads, gives a single entry per CDR3 protein. This sample has about 89,000 distinct CDR3 sequences; approximately 92% occur once, and the top ten carry roughly 0.32%. These data originate in a study of CD8 T cells in Susac syndrome. The germline V and J ends were trimmed by 0 bases and 0 bases, with 6 bases remaining between them. This CDR3 spans 14 amino acids. CDR1 is SGDLS, CDR2 YYNGEE, per germline.

This TCR was sampled from a human donor in good health. The material sequenced was CD8+ T cells from PBMCs. The chain carries TRBV9 and TRBJ1-2; D is ambiguous. CDR3 nucleotide sequence: TGTGCCAGCAGCGTAGCTGGGACTAACTATGGCTACACCTTC. This translates into CASSVAGTNYGYTF.